This entry lists 26 T cell receptor beta chains sequenced from one sample in a study of radiotherapy plus CTLA-4 blockade in lung cancer. Clones were read by immunoSEQ multiplex PCR, and TCRdb kept only the in-frame ones, dropping some. The sample lists approximately 50,000 clones, around four fifths occurring once. The sequencing here drew on peripheral blood, taken from a patient treated with radiotherapy plus ipilimumab. The receptors come from a human donor with non-small cell lung cancer whose response to radiotherapy plus ipilimumab could not be evaluated.

The V gene is TRBV5-6, the J gene TRBJ1-5; D is perhaps TRBD1 (5 bases). The CDR3 length is 16 residues. CDR1 and CDR2 from the germline V gene are SGHDT and YYEEEE. V was pared by 0 bases and J by 4 bases, with 14 bases between. The CDR3 here is CASSLAGRATNQPQHF. The CDR3 DNA reads TGTGCCAGCAGCTTGGCAGGCAGGGCTACTAATCAGCCCCAGCATTTT.

The genes are TRBV7-9 and TRBJ2-7; 11 positions agree with TRBD1. The V gene's germline CDR1 is SEHNR and CDR2 FQNEAQ (reference sequence). This CDR3 has 16 residues. The J segment lost 4 bases and the V segment lost 5 bases, leaving 10 bases of the junction unmatched. CDR3 in DNA: TGTGCCAGCAGCCCATCGGAATGGGACAGGGGGTACGAGCAGTACTTC. Residues: CASSPSEWDRGYEQYF. Using reference TRBV7-9 and TRBJ2-7 for the parts outside the CDR3, the full variable domain is DTGVSQNPRHKITKRGQNVTFRCDPISEHNRLYWYRQTLGQGPEFLTYFQNEAQLEKSRLLSDRFSAERPKGSFSTLEIQRTEQGDSAMYLCASSPSEWDRGYEQYFGPGTRLTVT.

V usage is TRBV9 and J usage is TRBJ1-6, with 7 bases fitting TRBD1. Germline-derived CDR1 and CDR2 are SGDLS and YYNGEE. The CDR3 has 13 residues. The trim removed 4 bases at V and 8 bases at J, leaving 3 bases unmatched. CDR3 nucleotides: TGTGCCAGCAGCACCAGGGGGGATTCACCCCTCCACTTT. This gives the protein CASSTRGDSPLHF. Filled out from reference TRBV9 and TRBJ1-6, the complete variable domain reads DSGVTQTPKHLITATGQRVTLRCSPRSGDLSVYWYQQSLDQGLQFLIQYYNGEERAKGNILERFSAQQFPDLHSELNLSSLELGDSALYFCASSTRGDSPLHFGNGTRLTVT.

The J gene is TRBJ2-7, the V gene TRBV7-2, with 7 bases that match TRBD1. V lost 5 bases and J lost 3; bases outside the gene matches: 10. This CDR3 comprises 15 residues. Per germline, CDR1 SGHTA and CDR2 FQGNSA. CDR3 sequence reads: CASSRNPGQFYEQYF. In DNA, the CDR3 is TGTGCCAGCAGCCGCAATCCGGGACAGTTCTACGAGCAGTACTTC.

This clone was picked up a small number of times. The CDR3: CASSFYTSTDTQYF. The DNA of the CDR3 is TGTGCCAGCAGTTTTTACACCAGCACAGATACGCAGTATTTT. V usage is TRBV2 and J usage is TRBJ2-3; no definite D call. The CDR3 covers 14 residues. Germline CDR1 and CDR2: SNHLY and FYNNEI. V lost 5 bases and J lost 0, with 9 bases in between. Looking up the rest from reference TRBV2 and TRBJ2-3 gives the full variable domain: EPEVTQTPSHQVTQMGQEVILRCVPISNHLYFYWYRQILGQKVEFLVSFYNNEISEKSEIFDDQFSVERPDGSNFTLKIRSTKLEDSAMYFCASSFYTSTDTQYFGPGTRLTVL.

The chain employs TRBV5-6 and TRBJ2-7; D gene ambiguous. This CDR3 has 14 residues. CDR1 and CDR2 (germline): SGHDT, YYEEEE. V lost 0 bases to trimming and J lost 0 bases, with 7 bases between them. For the CDR3, the DNA is TGTGCCAGCAGCTTGGTGCGGATCTCCTACGAGCAGTACTTC. Amino acids: CASSLVRISYEQYF.

This chain uses TRBV5-4 with TRBJ2-7, with TRBD1 matching 7 bases. The V gene end was trimmed by 1 base and the J gene end by 5 bases; junction bases not matched to a gene: 6. CDR1 and CDR2 (germline): SGHNT, YYREEE (reference sequence). CDR3 size: 14 residues. The CDR3 region has the DNA TGTGCCAGCAGCTTGAACAGGGGTTTGGACGAGCAGTACTTC. Its translation is CASSLNRGLDEQYF.

The J gene is TRBJ2-5, the V gene TRBV19, with 12 positions matching TRBD2. Germline V gene data show CDR1 as LNHDA and CDR2 as SQIVND (reference sequence). Germline trimming cut 5 bases from V and 5 bases from J; bases unmatched to any gene: 3. The CDR3 runs 14 residues. The CDR3 sequence is CASSGGTSGETQYF. DNA for the CDR3: TGTGCCAGTAGTGGTGGGACTAGCGGGGAGACCCAGTACTTC.

This clone has only a few counts. This chain joins TRBV7-9 and TRBJ2-7; 9 nucleotides line up with TRBD2. Germline V gene sequence: CDR1 SEHNR, CDR2 FQNEAQ (reference sequence). The CDR3 extends over 16 amino acids. After removal of 3 bases from V and 4 bases from J, the junction contained 10 bases not matched to a gene. The CDR3 loop is CASSLAGGLAVYEQYF. For the CDR3, the DNA is TGTGCCAGCAGCTTGGCGGGGGGGCTAGCGGTATACGAGCAGTACTTC.

A few counts support this clone. The chain employs TRBV10-2 and TRBJ1-2; 7 bases line up with TRBD1. V shed 2 bases, J shed 8 bases, and the junction held 8 bases outside the gene matches. CDR1 WSHSY and CDR2 SAAADI come from the germline V gene. The CDR3 runs to 14 residues. The chain's CDR3 is CASSEAGGLDGYTF. CDR3 in DNA: TGCGCCAGCAGTGAGGCAGGGGGTCTCGACGGCTACACCTTC.

This clone appeared once. The rearrangement links TRBV27 to TRBJ2-3, with 11 bases fitting TRBD2. From germline, CDR1 is MNHEY and CDR2 SMNVEV (reference sequence). Trimming cost V 4 bases and J 2 bases; bases outside gene matches: 2. The CDR3 covers 15 residues. The CDR3 DNA reads TGTGCCAGCAGTTCACTAGCGGGGGCCACAGATACGCAGTATTTT. Protein sequence: CASSSLAGATDTQYF.

The chain carries TRBV19 and TRBJ1-5; 8 positions agree with TRBD1. CDR1 LNHDA and CDR2 SQIVND come from the germline V gene (reference sequence). This CDR3 has 15 residues. J lost 4 bases, V lost 4 bases, and 6 bases had no gene match. The CDR3, as DNA: TGTGCCAGTAGTAATCCGGGACAGGAGAATCAGCCCCAGCATTTT. Translated, it gives CASSNPGQENQPQHF.

This chain connects TRBV5-1 to TRBJ2-1, with TRBD2 matching 7 bases. J gave up 0 bases and V 5 bases, and 8 bases lay outside the gene matches. Germline loops: CDR1 SGHRS, CDR2 YFSETQ. The CDR3 sequence is 16 residues long. The DNA for the CDR3 is TGCGCCAGCAGAACCGACGGCGGGAGCTCCTACAATGAGCAGTTCTTC. Translating gives CASRTDGGSSYNEQFF.

V gene TRBV30 combines with J gene TRBJ2-7, with a weak D call TRBD2 (6 bases). The germline V gene encodes CDR1 GTSNPN and CDR2 SVGIG (reference sequence). This CDR3 is built from 15 residues. V shed 1 base and J shed 4 bases, with 17 bases lying between them. For the CDR3, the DNA is TGTGCCTGGAGTGCACGGGAGCTCTCTTTTTACGAGCAGTACTTC. This sequence encodes CAWSARELSFYEQYF.

The chain links TRBV5-5 to TRBJ2-3, with no clear D. V gave up 2 bases and J gave up 1 base, with 11 bases separating them. The CDR3 has 15 residues. Per the germline V gene, CDR1 is SGHKS and CDR2 is YYEKEE (reference sequence). CDR3 DNA sequence: TGTGCCAGCAGCTTATGGAGACCAGGCACAGATACGCAGTATTTT. Amino acids: CASSLWRPGTDTQYF.

V is TRBV12-1 and J is TRBJ2-5; the table's D call, TRBD2, was not checked against the DNA. TRBV12-1 is listed as a pseudogene. The CDR3 length is 21 residues. The CDR3 loop is CASSLGPGRQREGPTKETQYF. The CDR3 nucleotides read TGTGCCAGCAGCTTGGGCCCCGGACGGCAGCGGGAGGGCCCGACAAAGGAGACCCAGTACTTC.

DNA of the CDR3: TGTGCCAGCAGTGCTTGGGGGGCGGGAGCCACAGATACGCAGTATTTT. Translating gives CASSAWGAGATDTQYF. This chain links TRBV6-1 with TRBJ2-3, with D possibly being TRBD2 (7 bases). Between the trimmed V and J ends, which lost 4 bases and 2 bases, there was a span of 16 bases. The CDR3 spans 16 residues. Germline values: CDR1 MNHNS, CDR2 SASEGT.

This clone was seen a few times. The V call is TRBV5-1, the J call TRBJ2-1; D not resolved. Germline CDR1 and CDR2: SGHRS and YFSETQ. V lost 4 bases, J lost 5 bases, and 16 bases lay in between. The CDR3 runs 15 residues. The CDR3 DNA sequence: TGCGCCAGCAGCCTGGACCCGGTCCCCGACAATGAGCAGTTCTTC. It encodes CASSLDPVPDNEQFF. Full variable domain (rest looked up from reference TRBV5-1 and TRBJ2-1): KAGVTQTPRYLIKTRGQQVTLSCSPISGHRSVSWYQQTPGQGLQFLFEYFSETQRNKGNFPGRFSGRQFSNSRSEMNVSTLELGDSALYLCASSLDPVPDNEQFFGPGTRLTVL.

Written as DNA, the CDR3 is TGTGCCAGCAGCTTCCTTAGCGGGGGGCTAGGCACGAACACCGGGGAGCTGTTTTTT. It translates to CASSFLSGGLGTNTGELFF. The gene calls are TRBV11-2 and TRBJ2-2, with 10 bases aligning to TRBD2. Germline CDR1 SGHAT, CDR2 FQNNGV. V shed 3 bases and J 0 bases; nucleotides not matched to a gene: 10. The CDR3 has 19 residues.

V and J are TRBV19 and TRBJ2-3; 15 positions agree with TRBD2. Germline trimming cut 5 bases from V and 4 bases from J; bases unmatched to any gene: 7. Germline V gene lookup returns CDR1 LNHDA and CDR2 SQIVND (reference sequence). The CDR3 spans 17 residues. The CDR3 DNA follows: TGTGCCAGTAGTTCGGGCGGACTAGCGGGAGGGCCAGATACGCAGTATTTT. It is translated as CASSSGGLAGGPDTQYF.

This clone was recorded once. The CDR3 loop reads CASSSLNTGELFF. The CDR3 region has the DNA TGTGCCAGCAGCTCCCTGAACACCGGGGAGCTGTTTTTT. The chain has TRBV7-9 and TRBJ2-2; D not resolved. The CDR3 totals 13 residues. Germline-derived CDR1 and CDR2 are SEHNR and FQNEAQ (reference sequence). V lost 4 bases and J lost 1, with 4 bases in between.

This clone was detected once. The rearrangement uses TRBV19 and TRBJ1-5; 7 bases map to TRBD1. Per germline, CDR1 LNHDA and CDR2 SQIVND (reference sequence). The CDR3 length is 15 residues. J was trimmed by 0 bases and V by 11 bases; bases with no gene match: 10. The CDR3 nucleotides are TGTGCCGCTGGAGGCAGGGGGAATAGCAATCAGCCCCAGCATTTT. It encodes CAAGGRGNSNQPQHF.

This clone was detected a few times. The chain combines TRBV6-5 with TRBJ2-7, with 10 bases lining up with TRBD2. CDR3 size: 14 residues. In germline, CDR1 is MNHEY, CDR2 SVGAGI. The trim removed 6 bases at V and 2 bases at J, leaving 4 bases unmatched. CDR3 amino acids: CASRLSGRAYEQYF. The CDR3 nucleotides are TGTGCCAGCAGGCTGAGCGGGAGGGCCTACGAGCAGTACTTC.

The chain combines TRBV7-7 with TRBJ2-5; D may be TRBD1 (5 bases). The CDR3 extends over 15 amino acids. Germline CDR1 is SSHAT and CDR2 is FNYEAQ (reference sequence). V was cut by 5 bases and J by 2 bases, with 15 bases left in between. CDR3 sequence: CASSVGAGPQETQYF. CDR3 in DNA: TGTGCCAGCAGCGTAGGGGCTGGGCCACAAGAGACCCAGTACTTC.

V is TRBV2 and J is TRBJ2-3, with 9 bases lining up with TRBD2. V shed 5 bases and J 5 bases; nucleotides not matched to a gene: 5. CDR3 length equals 14 residues. Germline CDR1 and CDR2: SNHLY and FYNNEI. The CDR3 sequence is CASSPGLAVDTQYF. The CDR3 bases are TGTGCCAGCAGTCCGGGACTAGCCGTAGATACGCAGTATTTT.

The chain is built from TRBV18 and TRBJ1-1; weak D call: TRBD1 (5 bases). The germline V gene encodes CDR1 KGHSH and CDR2 LQKENI. This CDR3 comprises 14 residues. Deletions cut 3 bases from V and 1 base from J, with 9 bases between. The CDR3 DNA reads TGTGCCAGCTCACCTAGACAGAAGAACACTGAAGCTTTCTTT. It codes for CASSPRQKNTEAFF.